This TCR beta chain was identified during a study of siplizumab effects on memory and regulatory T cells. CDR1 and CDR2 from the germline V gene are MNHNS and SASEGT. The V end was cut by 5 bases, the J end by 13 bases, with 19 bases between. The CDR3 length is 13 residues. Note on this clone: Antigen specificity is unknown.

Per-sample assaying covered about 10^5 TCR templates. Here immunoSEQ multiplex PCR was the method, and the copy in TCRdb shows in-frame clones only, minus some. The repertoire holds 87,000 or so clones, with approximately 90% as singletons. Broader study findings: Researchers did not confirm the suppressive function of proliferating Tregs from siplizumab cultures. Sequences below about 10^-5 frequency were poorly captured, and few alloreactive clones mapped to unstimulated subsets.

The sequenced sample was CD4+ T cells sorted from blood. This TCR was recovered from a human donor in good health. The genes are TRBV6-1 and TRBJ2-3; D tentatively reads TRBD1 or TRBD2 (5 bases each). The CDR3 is CASSSRTGRLKYF. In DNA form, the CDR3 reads TGTGCCAGCAGTTCACGGACGGGGCGGTTGAAGTATTTT.